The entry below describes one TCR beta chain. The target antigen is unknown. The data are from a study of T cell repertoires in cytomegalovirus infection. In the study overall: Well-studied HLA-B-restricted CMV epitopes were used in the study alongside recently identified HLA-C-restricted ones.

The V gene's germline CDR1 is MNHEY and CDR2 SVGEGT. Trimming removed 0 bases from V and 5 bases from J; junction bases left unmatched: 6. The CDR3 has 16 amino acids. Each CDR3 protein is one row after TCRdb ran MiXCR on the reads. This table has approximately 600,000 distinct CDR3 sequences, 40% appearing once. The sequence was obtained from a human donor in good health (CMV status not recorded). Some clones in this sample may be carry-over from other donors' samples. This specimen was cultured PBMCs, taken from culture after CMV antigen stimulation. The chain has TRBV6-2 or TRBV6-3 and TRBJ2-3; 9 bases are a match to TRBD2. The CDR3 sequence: CASSYSLAGDEDTQYF. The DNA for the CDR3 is TGTGCCAGCAGTTACTCCTTAGCGGGAGATGAAGATACGCAGTATTTT.